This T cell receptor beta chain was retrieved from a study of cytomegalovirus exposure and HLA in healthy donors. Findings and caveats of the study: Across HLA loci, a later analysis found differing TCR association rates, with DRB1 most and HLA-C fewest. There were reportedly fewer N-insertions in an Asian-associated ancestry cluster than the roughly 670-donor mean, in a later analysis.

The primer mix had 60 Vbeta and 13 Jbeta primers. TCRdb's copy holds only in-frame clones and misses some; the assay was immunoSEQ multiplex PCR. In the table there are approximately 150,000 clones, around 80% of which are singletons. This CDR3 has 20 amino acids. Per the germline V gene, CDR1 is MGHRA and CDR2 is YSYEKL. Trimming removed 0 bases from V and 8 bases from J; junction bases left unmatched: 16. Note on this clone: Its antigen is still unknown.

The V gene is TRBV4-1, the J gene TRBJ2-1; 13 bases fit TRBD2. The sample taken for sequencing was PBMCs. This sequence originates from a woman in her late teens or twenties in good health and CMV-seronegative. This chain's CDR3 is CASSQETGLAGALLVYEQFF. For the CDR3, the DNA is TGCGCCAGCAGCCAAGAGACCGGACTAGCGGGAGCACTGTTAGTTTATGAGCAGTTCTTC.